The 21 T cell receptor beta chains below were found in one sample sequenced in a study of blood T cells in healthy people across ages. Together with a sample-barcoded 5' primer, a J-beta primer mix was included in a second PCR lasting about 7 to 12 cycles. TCRdb processed the 5' RACE reads anew with MiXCR; each CDR3 protein has one entry. The table lists approximately 800,000 distinct CDR3 sequences, around 68% of them singletons. The sequencing sample was made of blood. These receptors came from a man aged 25-45 years in good health.

This rearrangement joins TRBV7-2 to TRBJ2-3; D is tentatively TRBD1 or TRBD2 (6 bases each). From germline, CDR1 is SGHTA and CDR2 FQGNSA. The CDR3 is 17 amino acids. V gave up 1 base and J gave up 2 bases, with 16 bases separating them. The CDR3 sequence: CASSLVGGGSLTDTQYF. In nucleotides, the CDR3 is TGTGCCAGCAGCTTAGTAGGAGGGGGATCACTCACAGATACGCAGTATTTT.

The chain links TRBV21-1 to TRBJ2-5; the D segment call TRBD1 is taken from the table without a DNA check. TRBJ2-7 matches the DNA end more closely, so the J call is doubtful. TRBV21-1 is given as a pseudogene. CDR3 length equals 16 residues. The chain's CDR3 is CASSSRKDRGNHEQYF. The CDR3 DNA follows: TGTGCCAGCAGCAGCCGGAAGGACAGGGGTAACCACGAGCAGTACTTC.

This clonotype appeared a few times. The genes are TRBV6-6 and TRBJ2-3; 9 bases align to TRBD2. The junction had 6 bases not matched to a gene; V was cut back by 2 bases and J by 0 bases. Per germline, CDR1 MNHNY and CDR2 SVGAGI (reference sequence). This CDR3 is 17 amino acids long. CDR3 sequence reads: CASSYTPTSGSTDTQYF. The CDR3, as DNA: TGTGCCAGCAGTTACACCCCGACTAGCGGTAGCACAGATACGCAGTATTTT.

Points on this clonotype: The junction and the germline gene differ at one end; a read error may be behind it. The J gene is TRBJ2-7, the V gene TRBV10-3; tentatively, D is TRBD2 (6 bases). CDR3 length equals 15 residues. Germline loops: CDR1 ENHRY, CDR2 SYGVKD. The CDR3 DNA reads as TGTGCCATCAGTGACTTAGCGGAAAGCTCCGACGAGCAGTACTTC. This sequence encodes CAISDLAESSDEQYF.

The chain is built from TRBV7-9 and TRBJ1-1, with D unresolved. The CDR3 runs 15 residues. The germline CDR1 and CDR2 sequences are SEHNR and FQNEAQ (reference sequence). Trimming stripped 0 bases from V and 0 bases from J, with 8 bases between. The CDR3, as DNA: TGTGCCAGCAGCTTAGCCGACGGGGTGAACACTGAAGCTTTCTTT. Translating gives CASSLADGVNTEAFF.

CDR3 sequence reads: CASIIILGDAQGGLYGYTF. The CDR3 nucleotides are TGTGCCAGCATTATCATACTGGGCGACGCCCAGGGGGGCCTCTATGGCTACACCTTC. The chain recombines TRBV7-3 with TRBJ1-2, with 7 bases identical to TRBD1. The CDR3 length is 19 residues. The V and J ends lost 7 bases and 4 bases, in that order; junction bases with no gene match: 24. CDR1 is SGHTA and CDR2 is FQGTGA in the germline V gene.

This clonotype appeared a single time. The chain combines TRBV4-3 with TRBJ2-1; TRBD2 agrees at 7 bases. Germline V gene data show CDR1 as LGHNA and CDR2 as YSLEER. The CDR3 sequence is 16 residues long. V shed 4 bases and J 6 bases; nucleotides not matched to a gene: 12. The CDR3 bases are TGCGCCAGCAGCCTAAACGCGGGAGCGGCTCTCAATGAGCAGTTCTTC. Protein: CASSLNAGAALNEQFF.

The gene calls are TRBV20-1 and TRBJ2-3; possibly TRBD1 for D (6 bases). Trimming took off 3 bases at V and 2 bases at J, with 9 bases between the two ends. The germline V gene encodes CDR1 DFQATT and CDR2 SNEGSKA (reference sequence). The length of the CDR3 is 13 residues. The CDR3 DNA is TGCAGTGCTAGTGCAGGGGACACAGATACGCAGTATTTT. Translation: CSASAGDTDTQYF.

In this sample, this clonotype turned up a few times. The chain recombines TRBV29-1 with TRBJ1-1; D possibly corresponds to TRBD1 (5 bases). The germline V and J ends were trimmed by 3 bases and 7 bases, with 6 bases remaining between them. Germline values: CDR1 SQVTM, CDR2 ANQGSEA. This CDR3 is built from 10 residues. CDR3 in amino acids: CSVDQGEAFF. Written as DNA, the CDR3 is TGCAGCGTTGATCAGGGTGAAGCTTTCTTT.

The J gene is TRBJ2-3, the V gene TRBV7-3, with TRBD2 as a possible D gene (5 bases). Germline CDR1 and CDR2: SGHTA and FQGTGA. This CDR3 is built from 16 residues. Trimming pared 2 bases from V and 2 bases from J, leaving 14 bases between. The CDR3 loop reads CASSLFPGELTDTQYF. CDR3 DNA: TGTGCCAGCAGCTTATTTCCCGGGGAACTCACAGATACGCAGTATTTT.

This sequence joins TRBV2 and TRBJ2-1; 9 bases align to TRBD2. The CDR3 has 15 residues. Trimming cost V 2 bases and J 5 bases; bases outside gene matches: 4. Per germline, CDR1 SNHLY and CDR2 FYNNEI. The CDR3 bases are TGTGCCAGCAGTGAATGGACTAGCGCGAACAATGAGCAGTTCTTC. Its translation: CASSEWTSANNEQFF.

This clonotype was counted a few times. This chain links TRBV12-3 or TRBV12-4 with TRBJ2-1, with 9 bases that match TRBD1. Trimming removed 4 bases from V and 7 bases from J; junction bases left unmatched: 5. The CDR3 runs to 14 residues. CDR3 DNA sequence: TGTGCCAGCAGTTCGGGGACAGGGAGGAATGAGCAGTTCTTC. This gives the protein CASSSGTGRNEQFF.

The J gene is TRBJ2-1, the V gene TRBV9, with TRBD2 identical over 8 bases. Trimming removed 0 bases from V and 6 bases from J; junction bases left unmatched: 5. There are 15 residues in the CDR3. Germline loops: CDR1 SGDLS, CDR2 YYNGEE. CDR3 sequence reads: CASSVVGGVRNEQFF. CDR3 nucleotides: TGTGCCAGCAGCGTAGTCGGGGGGGTCCGCAATGAGCAGTTCTTC. The full variable domain, in which reference TRBV9 and TRBJ2-1 provide the parts outside the CDR3, is DSGVTQTPKHLITATGQRVTLRCSPRSGDLSVYWYQQSLDQGLQFLIQYYNGEERAKGNILERFSAQQFPDLHSELNLSSLELGDSALYFCASSVVGGVRNEQFFGPGTRLTVL.

J is TRBJ1-5 and V is TRBV20-1; 9 positions match TRBD1. This CDR3 has 14 residues. CDR1 and CDR2 (germline): DFQATT, SNEGSKA (reference sequence). V shed 5 bases and J 6 bases; nucleotides not matched to a gene: 8. The CDR3 nucleotides are TGCAGTGCTCAGCACAGGGGGCAAGCTCAGCCCCAGCATTTT. It encodes CSAQHRGQAQPQHF.

The rearrangement uses TRBV19 and TRBJ2-1; no firm D call. Germline CDR1 and CDR2: LNHDA and SQIVND (reference sequence). This CDR3 comprises 12 residues. The germline V and J ends were trimmed by 6 bases and 4 bases, with 7 bases remaining between them. In nucleotides, the CDR3 is TGTGCCAGTAGCTCTAAGTACAATGAGCAGTTCTTC. It is translated as CASSSKYNEQFF. Supplemented by reference TRBV19 and TRBJ2-1, the full variable domain reads DGGITQSPKYLFRKEGQNVTLSCEQNLNHDAMYWYRQDPGQGLRLIYYSQIVNDFQKGDIAEGYSVSREKKESFPLTVTSAQKNPTAFYLCASSSKYNEQFFGPGTRLTVL.

The V gene is TRBV7-3, the J gene TRBJ2-1, with D unresolved. This CDR3 spans 16 amino acids. V dropped 4 bases and J dropped 3 bases, with 16 bases sitting between them. Germline V gene data show CDR1 as SGHTA and CDR2 as FQGTGA. Here the CDR3 reads CASSSPHGVGYNEQFF. The CDR3 nucleotides are TGTGCCAGCAGCTCCCCCCATGGGGTGGGCTACAATGAGCAGTTCTTC.

The gene calls are TRBV12-3 or TRBV12-4 and TRBJ2-7; D gene ambiguous. The germline V and J ends were trimmed by 4 bases and 6 bases, with 16 bases remaining between them. CDR3 length: 14 residues. CDR3 sequence: CASSSRLLVAEQYF. The CDR3 DNA sequence: TGTGCCAGCAGTTCGCGGCTCCTGGTGGCCGAGCAGTACTTC.

Concerning this clonotype: One junction end does not reproduce the germline sequence, and a read error may be involved. This chain links TRBV5-1 with TRBJ2-2; tentative D call: TRBD2 (6 bases). CDR3 size: 16 residues. Germline-derived CDR1 and CDR2 are SGHRS and YFSETQ. The CDR3 nucleotides are TGCGCCAGCAGCTTGGCAGACAGCCAGAACACCGGGGGGCTGTTTTTT. Its translation: CASSLADSQNTGGLFF.

This sequence joins TRBV5-1 and TRBJ2-7; 7 bases fit TRBD1. CDR1 SGHRS and CDR2 YFSETQ come from the germline V gene. This CDR3 spans 14 amino acids. Losses at the gene ends were 4 bases for V and 0 bases for J; bases not matched to a gene: 4. CDR3 bases: TGCGCCAGCAGCATATGGGACAGCTCCTACGAGCAGTACTTC. This gives the protein CASSIWDSSYEQYF.

V is TRBV6-2 or TRBV6-3 and J is TRBJ2-1, with TRBD2 matching over 9 bases. The V gene's germline CDR1 is MNHEY and CDR2 SVGEGT. CDR3 length equals 15 residues. V lost 5 bases to trimming and J lost 2 bases; unmatched junction nucleotides: 4. This CDR3 reads CASSRLAVTYNEQFF. CDR3 DNA sequence: TGTGCCAGCAGTCGACTAGCGGTGACCTACAATGAGCAGTTCTTC.

The table lists this clonotype with a count of one. The chain carries TRBV5-1 and TRBJ1-1, with 8 bases lining up with TRBD1. Germline assignment: CDR1 SGHRS and CDR2 YFSETQ. This CDR3 region has 14 residues. J gave up 6 bases and V 2 bases, and 6 bases lay outside the gene matches. CDR3 residues: CASSFQGADPEAFF. As DNA, the CDR3 is TGCGCCAGCAGCTTTCAGGGGGCGGACCCTGAAGCTTTCTTT.